The rows below give T cell receptor beta chains drawn from one sample of a study of CD8 T cells in Susac syndrome. A single record per CDR3 protein comes from TCRdb applying MiXCR to the immunoSEQ multiplex PCR reads. The sample holds 100,000 to 150,000 distinct CDR3 sequences; around 94% are singletons and the top ten take approximately 0.22%. Sequencing was done on a sample of CD8+ T cells from PBMCs. These receptors were obtained from a human donor with Susac syndrome. The CDR3 runs from the conserved cysteine through the conserved F or W. A D gene is named only where the DNA matches it firmly. Clone size is given for some rows only: seen once, a few or many times, or a class if the clone is expanded.

j_call: TRBJ1-5; d_call: TRBD1; cdr3_length: 14; v_call: TRBV20-1; clone_size: NA; cdr3_nt: TGCAGTGCTCCCGGGACAGGGGAACATCAGCCCCAGCATTTT; cdr3_aa: CSAPGTGEHQPQHF
j_call: TRBJ1-1; d_call: NA; cdr3_length: 12; v_call: TRBV13; clone_size: NA; cdr3_nt: TGTGCCAGCAGAGGATTGAACACTGAAGCTTTCTTT; cdr3_aa: CASRGLNTEAFF
j_call: TRBJ2-7; d_call: TRBD1; cdr3_length: 14; v_call: TRBV18; clone_size: once; cdr3_nt: TGTGCCAGCTCACCAGGGGACAGGGTGTACGAGCAGTACTTC; cdr3_aa: CASSPGDRVYEQYF
j_call: TRBJ1-4; d_call: NA; cdr3_length: 14; v_call: TRBV4-3; clone_size: NA; cdr3_nt: TGCGCCAGCAGCCATGGGCAGGGCTCGGGAAAACTGTTTTTT; cdr3_aa: CASSHGQGSGKLFF
j_call: TRBJ2-2; d_call: NA; cdr3_length: 12; v_call: TRBV12-5; clone_size: NA; cdr3_nt: TGTGCTAGTGGTTTGTATCTCGGGGAGCTGTTTTTT; cdr3_aa: CASGLYLGELFF
j_call: TRBJ1-4; d_call: NA; cdr3_length: 15; v_call: TRBV19; clone_size: NA; cdr3_nt: TGTGCCAGTAGTATGCCGGGACCTCGGTGGGAAAAACTGTTTTTT; cdr3_aa: CASSMPGPRWEKLFF
j_call: TRBJ2-7; d_call: NA; cdr3_length: 12; v_call: TRBV11-2; clone_size: NA; cdr3_nt: TGTGCCAGCAGCTTTTCCAATTACGAGCAGTACTTC; cdr3_aa: CASSFSNYEQYF
j_call: TRBJ1-5; d_call: NA; cdr3_length: 15; v_call: TRBV2; clone_size: NA; cdr3_nt: TGTGCCAGCAGTGATTTGGGGACCCGCAATCAGCCCCAGCATTTT; cdr3_aa: CASSDLGTRNQPQHF
j_call: TRBJ2-7; d_call: TRBD2; cdr3_length: 14; v_call: TRBV20-1; clone_size: NA; cdr3_nt: TGCAGTGCAAAGCCTGGGACTAGCGGCTACGAGCAGTACTTC; cdr3_aa: CSAKPGTSGYEQYF
j_call: TRBJ2-1; d_call: NA; cdr3_length: 13; v_call: TRBV5-1; clone_size: once; cdr3_nt: TGCGCCAGCAGCTTGGAACAGAACAATGAGCAGTTCTTC; cdr3_aa: CASSLEQNNEQFF
j_call: TRBJ2-1; d_call: NA; cdr3_length: 13; v_call: TRBV9; clone_size: NA; cdr3_nt: TGTGCCAGCAGCACTGGGACTGACAATGAGCAGTTCTTC; cdr3_aa: CASSTGTDNEQFF
j_call: TRBJ2-1; d_call: NA; cdr3_length: 17; v_call: TRBV7-9; clone_size: NA; cdr3_nt: TGTGCCAGCAGCTCAGCCTCAAGGGGCGGATCCTACAATGAGCAGTTCTTC; cdr3_aa: CASSSASRGGSYNEQFF
j_call: TRBJ1-1; d_call: TRBD1; cdr3_length: 15; v_call: TRBV4-1; clone_size: NA; cdr3_nt: TGCGCCAGCAGCCAGTCCGGGACAGGGGGCACTGAAGCTTTCTTT; cdr3_aa: CASSQSGTGGTEAFF
j_call: TRBJ2-5; d_call: TRBD2; cdr3_length: 15; v_call: TRBV4-3; clone_size: NA; cdr3_nt: TGCGCCAGCAGCCAAGGGCGGGAGGGCCGAGAGACCCAGTACTTC; cdr3_aa: CASSQGREGRETQYF
j_call: TRBJ2-2; d_call: NA; cdr3_length: 13; v_call: TRBV24-1; clone_size: NA; cdr3_nt: TGTGCCACCAGTGAGGGCGGTACCGGGGAGCTGTTTTTT; cdr3_aa: CATSEGGTGELFF
j_call: TRBJ1-2; d_call: NA; cdr3_length: 16; v_call: TRBV4-3; clone_size: NA; cdr3_nt: TGCGCCAGCAGCCAAGATCTGGAGGGGAGGCACTATGGCTACACCTTC; cdr3_aa: CASSQDLEGRHYGYTF
j_call: TRBJ2-3; d_call: TRBD1; cdr3_length: 16; v_call: TRBV2; clone_size: NA; cdr3_nt: TGTGCCAGCAGTGAAGCGCTGGACAGGGGGACAGATACGCAGTATTTT; cdr3_aa: CASSEALDRGTDTQYF
j_call: TRBJ1-1; d_call: NA; cdr3_length: 16; v_call: TRBV4-3; clone_size: NA; cdr3_nt: TGCGCCAGCAGCCAAGACCGGGGGCGGGCGAACACTGAAGCTTTCTTT; cdr3_aa: CASSQDRGRANTEAFF
j_call: TRBJ2-7; d_call: NA; cdr3_length: 14; v_call: TRBV3-1; clone_size: NA; cdr3_nt: TGTGCCAGCAGCCAAGGAGGCAGCGGATACGAGCAGTACTTC; cdr3_aa: CASSQGGSGYEQYF
j_call: TRBJ2-2; d_call: TRBD1; cdr3_length: 15; v_call: TRBV7-3; clone_size: NA; cdr3_nt: TGTGCCAGCAGCTTAAGAGGACAGGTTGGCGGGGAGCTGTTTTTT; cdr3_aa: CASSLRGQVGGELFF
j_call: TRBJ2-3; d_call: NA; cdr3_length: 13; v_call: TRBV25-1; clone_size: once; cdr3_nt: TGTGCCAGCAGTGAATTTAGTACAGATACGCAGTATTTT; cdr3_aa: CASSEFSTDTQYF
j_call: TRBJ2-4; d_call: TRBD2; cdr3_length: 13; v_call: TRBV30; clone_size: NA; cdr3_nt: TGTGCCTTCCGTACTAGCGCGGGCGAGCTTCAGTACTTC; cdr3_aa: CAFRTSAGELQYF
j_call: TRBJ2-1; d_call: NA; cdr3_length: 14; v_call: TRBV7-3; clone_size: NA; cdr3_nt: TGTGCCAGCAGCCTAAGTCCCCCCAACAATGAGCAGTTCTTC; cdr3_aa: CASSLSPPNNEQFF
j_call: TRBJ2-3; d_call: NA; cdr3_length: 15; v_call: TRBV6-4; clone_size: few; cdr3_nt: TGTGCCAGCAGTCGGACAGCTACAAACACAGATACGCAGTATTTT; cdr3_aa: CASSRTATNTDTQYF
j_call: TRBJ1-4; d_call: NA; cdr3_length: 16; v_call: TRBV18; clone_size: NA; cdr3_nt: TGTGCCAGCTCACCGACCGACCCGGGAAGGAATGAAAAACTGTTTTTT; cdr3_aa: CASSPTDPGRNEKLFF
j_call: TRBJ1-1; d_call: TRBD1; cdr3_length: 13; v_call: TRBV12-3/TRBV12-4; clone_size: NA; cdr3_nt: TGTGCCAGCAGTTTCGAGGGGGCTAATGAAGCTTTCTTT; cdr3_aa: CASSFEGANEAFF
j_call: TRBJ1-1; d_call: NA; cdr3_length: 13; v_call: TRBV12-3/TRBV12-4; clone_size: once; cdr3_nt: TGTGCCAGCAGGGGGGGCAGGTTCACTGAAGCTTTCTTT; cdr3_aa: CASRGGRFTEAFF
j_call: TRBJ2-3; d_call: NA; cdr3_length: 16; v_call: TRBV9; clone_size: NA; cdr3_nt: TGTGCCAGCAGTGATGCCTATCGAGGCAGCACAGATACGCAGTATTTT; cdr3_aa: CASSDAYRGSTDTQYF
j_call: TRBJ2-4; d_call: NA; cdr3_length: 15; v_call: TRBV4-3; clone_size: NA; cdr3_nt: TGCGCCAGCAGCCAAGATCGGGTTGTGGGTGACATTCAGTACTTC; cdr3_aa: CASSQDRVVGDIQYF
j_call: TRBJ2-1; d_call: TRBD2; cdr3_length: 15; v_call: TRBV20-1; clone_size: NA; cdr3_nt: TGCAGTGCTTGTGGACTAGCGGGAGCCCACAATGAGCAGTTCTTC; cdr3_aa: CSACGLAGAHNEQFF
j_call: TRBJ2-4; d_call: NA; cdr3_length: 15; v_call: TRBV28; clone_size: NA; cdr3_nt: TGTGCCAGCAGTCCGAGTCTATTAGCCAAAAACATTCAGTACTTC; cdr3_aa: CASSPSLLAKNIQYF
j_call: TRBJ2-2; d_call: TRBD1; cdr3_length: 16; v_call: TRBV20-1; clone_size: NA; cdr3_nt: TGCAGTGCAACCTCTCCGGACAGGGGGGACACCGGGGAGCTGTTTTTT; cdr3_aa: CSATSPDRGDTGELFF
j_call: TRBJ1-2; d_call: NA; cdr3_length: 14; v_call: TRBV5-1; clone_size: NA; cdr3_nt: TGCGCCAGCAGCTTGGAGGGGGAGAACTATGGCTACACCTTC; cdr3_aa: CASSLEGENYGYTF
j_call: TRBJ1-1; d_call: NA; cdr3_length: 15; v_call: TRBV18; clone_size: NA; cdr3_nt: TGTGCCAGCTCACCACCGGAGGGGGTGAACACTGAAGCTTTCTTT; cdr3_aa: CASSPPEGVNTEAFF
j_call: TRBJ2-1; d_call: TRBD2; cdr3_length: 15; v_call: TRBV7-7; clone_size: NA; cdr3_nt: TGTGCTAGCAGCCGGGGCCCGGGACTAATAAATGAGCAGTTCTTC; cdr3_aa: CASSRGPGLINEQFF
j_call: TRBJ1-2; d_call: NA; cdr3_length: 16; v_call: TRBV13; clone_size: NA; cdr3_nt: TGTGCCAGCAGCTTAAGCTCCGGCAGTTTCTCTAGTGGCTACACCTTC; cdr3_aa: CASSLSSGSFSSGYTF
j_call: TRBJ2-7; d_call: TRBD1; cdr3_length: 18; v_call: TRBV10-3; clone_size: NA; cdr3_nt: TGTGCCATCAGCCTCCTCCCCATCCCCGGGACAGGGTACTACGAGCAGTACTTC; cdr3_aa: CAISLLPIPGTGYYEQYF
j_call: TRBJ1-2; d_call: TRBD1; cdr3_length: 15; v_call: TRBV2; clone_size: NA; cdr3_nt: TGTGCCAGCGCCTCAACCAGGGGGCAGCCCTATGGCTACACCTTC; cdr3_aa: CASASTRGQPYGYTF
j_call: TRBJ2-5; d_call: TRBD2; cdr3_length: 17; v_call: TRBV20-1; clone_size: NA; cdr3_nt: TGCAGTGTGACCGCACCCCCCAAGAGAGCGGGGGAGGCGACCCAGTACTTC; cdr3_aa: CSVTAPPKRAGEATQYF
j_call: TRBJ1-6; d_call: NA; cdr3_length: 15; v_call: TRBV12-3/TRBV12-4; clone_size: NA; cdr3_nt: TGTGCCAGCAGTATTGACAATAAGTTCATCTCACCCCTCCACTTT; cdr3_aa: CASSIDNKFISPLHF
j_call: TRBJ2-6; d_call: NA; cdr3_length: 15; v_call: TRBV5-6; clone_size: NA; cdr3_nt: TGTGCCAGCAGCTTTGGAGAGTCTGGGGCCAACGTCCTGACTTTC; cdr3_aa: CASSFGESGANVLTF
j_call: TRBJ2-1; d_call: NA; cdr3_length: 15; v_call: TRBV9; clone_size: NA; cdr3_nt: TGTGCCAGCAGCGTAGAACAGGGTTACCACAATGAGCAGTTCTTC; cdr3_aa: CASSVEQGYHNEQFF
j_call: TRBJ2-5; d_call: NA; cdr3_length: 14; v_call: TRBV20-1; clone_size: NA; cdr3_nt: TGCAGTGCTAGAGTAATGGGACACCAAGAGACCCAGTACTTC; cdr3_aa: CSARVMGHQETQYF
j_call: TRBJ2-3; d_call: NA; cdr3_length: 12; v_call: TRBV7-9; clone_size: once; cdr3_nt: TGTGCCAGCATGGCGAATTCAGATACGCAGTATTTT; cdr3_aa: CASMANSDTQYF
j_call: TRBJ2-7; d_call: NA; cdr3_length: 14; v_call: TRBV5-6; clone_size: NA; cdr3_nt: TGTGCCAGCAGCTTGGAGGTCACCAACTACGAGCAGTACTTC; cdr3_aa: CASSLEVTNYEQYF
j_call: TRBJ1-5; d_call: TRBD1; cdr3_length: 16; v_call: TRBV5-6; clone_size: NA; cdr3_nt: TGTGCCAGCAGCTTACAGACAGGGGGTAGCAATCAGCCCCAGCATTTT; cdr3_aa: CASSLQTGGSNQPQHF
j_call: TRBJ2-5; d_call: NA; cdr3_length: 14; v_call: TRBV9; clone_size: NA; cdr3_nt: TGTGCCAGCAGCGTATCGGGTTGGGAGGAGACCCAGTACTTC; cdr3_aa: CASSVSGWEETQYF
j_call: TRBJ2-2; d_call: NA; cdr3_length: 13; v_call: TRBV6-4; clone_size: NA; cdr3_nt: TGTGCCATCTCGGCGGGCTTCACCGGGGAGCTGTTTTTT; cdr3_aa: CAISAGFTGELFF
j_call: TRBJ1-6; d_call: TRBD1; cdr3_length: 15; v_call: TRBV30; clone_size: NA; cdr3_nt: TGTGCCTGGAGCTCCGGACAGGGGGCTAATTCACCCCTCCACTTT; cdr3_aa: CAWSSGQGANSPLHF
j_call: TRBJ2-2; d_call: NA; cdr3_length: 14; v_call: TRBV6-2/TRBV6-3; clone_size: NA; cdr3_nt: TGTGCCAGCAGTTACTCGCCCAACACCGGGGAGCTGTTTTTT; cdr3_aa: CASSYSPNTGELFF
j_call: TRBJ1-1; d_call: NA; cdr3_length: 12; v_call: TRBV9; clone_size: NA; cdr3_nt: TGTGCCAGCAGCGTAGGAGGGGGGGAAGCTTTCTTT; cdr3_aa: CASSVGGGEAFF